The next 17 T cell receptor beta chains were all read from a single sample in a study of technical replicates of blood from a handful of donors. The table came from immunoSEQ multiplex PCR; TCRdb's copy has only in-frame clones and leaves some out. The sample records fewer than 65,000 clones, about 89% being singletons. Sequenced sample: PBMCs. These receptors were obtained from a human donor in good health. Some clones in this sample may be carry-over from other donors' samples.

CDR3 residues: CASSGQAGYEQYF. The CDR3 nucleotides are TGCGCCAGCAGCGGACAGGCGGGTTACGAGCAGTACTTC. V and J are TRBV5-1 and TRBJ2-7; 7 bases agree with TRBD1. The germline V gene encodes CDR1 SGHRS and CDR2 YFSETQ. This CDR3 region has 13 residues. Trimming took 4 bases from V and 4 from J; bases not matched to a gene: 5. The entire variable domain, with the rest obtained from reference TRBV5-1 and TRBJ2-7, is as follows: KAGVTQTPRYLIKTRGQQVTLSCSPISGHRSVSWYQQTPGQGLQFLFEYFSETQRNKGNFPGRFSGRQFSNSRSEMNVSTLELGDSALYLCASSGQAGYEQYFGPGTRLTVT.

The chain employs TRBV10-1 and TRBJ2-5; 8 nucleotides agree with TRBD2. J gave up 7 bases and V 4 bases, and 8 bases lay outside the gene matches. In germline, CDR1 is WNHNN, CDR2 SYGVQD (reference sequence). The CDR3 contains 14 residues. The CDR3 sequence: CASSVSGTRRTQYF. CDR3 bases: TGCGCCAGCAGTGTTAGTGGGACTAGAAGGACCCAGTACTTC.

The chain combines TRBV18 with TRBJ2-7, with unresolved D. Germline CDR1 reads KGHSH; CDR2 reads LQKENI. CDR3 length equals 13 residues. Trimming took off 4 bases at V and 0 bases at J, with 7 bases between the two ends. CDR3 coding DNA: TGTGCCAGCTCACAGGAGAGCTCCTACGAGCAGTACTTC. This sequence encodes CASSQESSYEQYF.

V gene TRBV19 combines with J gene TRBJ2-2; 12 positions match TRBD2. The CDR3 covers 16 residues. With 6 bases clipped from V and 6 bases from J, the junction kept 8 bases outside the gene matches. Germline V lookup: CDR1 LNHDA, CDR2 SQIVND (reference sequence). CDR3 in amino acids: CASRVLAGGPSGELFF. The CDR3, as DNA: TGTGCCAGTAGGGTCCTAGCGGGGGGGCCTTCCGGGGAGCTGTTTTTT.

The V and J genes are TRBV5-5 and TRBJ1-2; D perhaps matches TRBD1 (5 bases). The CDR3 extends over 13 amino acids. The germline V and J ends were trimmed by 6 bases and 4 bases, with 13 bases remaining between them. CDR1 SGHKS and CDR2 YYEKEE come from the germline V gene (reference sequence). The CDR3 DNA reads TGTGCCAGCACAACAGGCCACACCTATGGCTACACCTTC. Its protein is CASTTGHTYGYTF.

CDR3 sequence reads: CATSRGDTSRGELFF. The CDR3 DNA follows: TGTGCCACCAGCAGAGGAGACACCTCCCGGGGGGAGCTGTTTTTT. This chain connects TRBV15 to TRBJ2-2; D is ambiguous. The germline CDR1 and CDR2 sequences are LNHNV and YYDKDF (reference sequence). V was clipped by 1 base and J by 8 bases, with 14 bases between them. CDR3 length: 15 amino acids.

The V gene is TRBV5-3, the J gene TRBJ2-3; D perhaps matches TRBD2 (6 bases). TRBV5-3 is an open reading frame, and its role is uncertain. V was pared by 5 bases and J by 6 bases, with 13 bases between. The CDR3 has 13 amino acids. The chain's CDR3 is CARSPGLSDTQYF. DNA for the CDR3: TGTGCCAGAAGTCCCGGACTATCTGATACGCAGTATTTT.

The V call is TRBV4-2, the J call TRBJ2-7; 7 bases agree with TRBD2. This CDR3 has 15 amino acids. V shed 0 bases and J 4 bases; nucleotides not matched to a gene: 6. CDR1 and CDR2 from the germline V gene are LGHNA and YNFKEQ. The CDR3 nucleotides are TGTGCCAGCAGCCAAGATCGGGCTAGCGGTTACGAGCAGTACTTC. Its protein is CASSQDRASGYEQYF.

V gene TRBV21-1 combines with J gene TRBJ1-1. TRBV21-1 constitutes a pseudogene. The CDR3 consists of 12 residues. CDR3 loop: CASSLVSTEAFF. CDR3 DNA sequence: TGTGCCAGCAGCCTCGTATCCACTGAAGCTTTCTTT.

The V gene is TRBV11-2, the J gene TRBJ1-1; the D is unclear. V lost 5 bases and J lost 7, with 8 bases in between. Germline lookup yields CDR1 SGHAT and CDR2 FQNNGV. There are 11 residues in the CDR3. Written as DNA, the CDR3 is TGTGCCAGCAGCGAAGAGAGTGAAGCTTTCTTT. This gives the protein CASSEESEAFF.

The gene calls are TRBV29-1 and TRBJ2-7; D not resolved. Trimming took 4 bases from V and 0 from J, leaving 10 bases between them. CDR1 is SQVTM and CDR2 is ANQGSEA in the germline V gene. CDR3 length equals 13 residues. The CDR3 bases are TGCAGCGTTGTGGCGGATTCCTCCTACGAGCAGTACTTC. Translated: CSVVADSSYEQYF.

V and J are TRBV4-1 and TRBJ1-2; no firm D call. The V and J ends lost 3 bases and 4 bases respectively, with 15 bases between them. This CDR3 contains 15 residues. Germline V gene data show CDR1 as MGHRA and CDR2 as YSYEKL. This chain's CDR3 is CASSHLLGSSYGYTF. The CDR3 DNA follows: TGCGCCAGCAGCCATCTTCTAGGGAGTAGCTATGGCTACACCTTC.

V is TRBV6-5 and J is TRBJ2-7; 7 bases are shared with TRBD1. With 0 bases clipped from V and 3 bases from J, the junction kept 8 bases outside the gene matches. Germline values: CDR1 MNHEY, CDR2 SVGAGI. The CDR3 has 16 amino acids. The CDR3 region is CASSYSIGQGVYEQYF. Written as DNA, the CDR3 is TGTGCCAGCAGTTACTCGATTGGGCAGGGGGTCTACGAGCAGTACTTC.

V usage is TRBV5-1 and J usage is TRBJ1-5; TRBD1 might be the D (5 bases). Trimming removed 4 bases from V and 3 bases from J, with 14 bases in between. CDR3 length: 15 amino acids. The germline gives CDR1 SGHRS, CDR2 YFSETQ. In DNA, the CDR3 is TGCGCCAGCAGCCCCACAGGTTCCCACAATCAGCCCCAGCATTTT. It codes for CASSPTGSHNQPQHF.

The rearrangement uses TRBV19 and TRBJ1-2; the D is unclear. V dropped 1 base and J dropped 1 base, with 4 bases sitting between them. Germline-derived CDR1 and CDR2 are LNHDA and SQIVND (reference sequence). The CDR3 has 13 amino acids. The CDR3 bases are TGTGCCAGTAGTATAGTTAGTAACTATGGCTACACCTTC. It encodes CASSIVSNYGYTF.

The V gene is TRBV5-1, the J gene TRBJ2-7; 7 nucleotides agree with TRBD1. The CDR3 is made up of 16 amino acids. Germline V gene sequence: CDR1 SGHRS, CDR2 YFSETQ. The V and J ends lost 1 base and 1 base, in that order; junction bases with no gene match: 8. CDR3: CASSLFLGDSSYEQYF. DNA for the CDR3: TGCGCCAGCAGCTTGTTTCTTGGGGACAGTTCCTACGAGCAGTACTTC.

The rearrangement links TRBV30 to TRBJ2-1; no clear D gene. Between the trimmed V and J ends, which lost 0 bases and 5 bases, there was a span of 11 bases. CDR3 size: 14 residues. Germline loops: CDR1 GTSNPN, CDR2 SVGIG (reference sequence). The DNA for the CDR3 is TGTGCCTGGAGTGTTGGCCTCCCCCACAATGAGCAGTTCTTC. Its translation: CAWSVGLPHNEQFF.